This entry concerns a single T cell receptor (beta chain). The data stem from a study of T cell changes during pregnancy in multiple sclerosis. The CDR3 is 15 amino acids. J was trimmed by 5 bases and V by 4 bases; bases with no gene match: 10. The germline CDR1 and CDR2 sequences are KGHSH and LQKENI. Here immunoSEQ multiplex PCR was the method, and the copy in TCRdb shows in-frame clones only, minus some. The sample lists 70,000 to 95,000 clones; 90% to 95% were seen once. The clonotype comes from a female donor with multiple sclerosis, enrolled in a pregnancy study. The V and J genes are TRBV18 and TRBJ2-5; the match to TRBD1 covers 7 bases. Sample: peripheral blood, taken in the third trimester of pregnancy. CDR3 protein: CASSRTGQHEETQYF. The CDR3 DNA reads TGTGCCAGCTCACGGACGGGACAGCACGAGGAGACCCAGTACTTC.